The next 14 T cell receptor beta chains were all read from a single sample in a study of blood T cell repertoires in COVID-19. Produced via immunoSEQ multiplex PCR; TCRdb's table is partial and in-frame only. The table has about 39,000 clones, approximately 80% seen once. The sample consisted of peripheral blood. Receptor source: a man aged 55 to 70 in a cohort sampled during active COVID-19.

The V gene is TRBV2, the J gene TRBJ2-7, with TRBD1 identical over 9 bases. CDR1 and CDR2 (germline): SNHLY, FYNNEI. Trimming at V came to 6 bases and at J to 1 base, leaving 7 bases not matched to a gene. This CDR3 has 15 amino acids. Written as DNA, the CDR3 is TGTGCCAGCAGGGACAGGGGAGGAAGGTCCTACGAGCAGTACTTC. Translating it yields CASRDRGGRSYEQYF.

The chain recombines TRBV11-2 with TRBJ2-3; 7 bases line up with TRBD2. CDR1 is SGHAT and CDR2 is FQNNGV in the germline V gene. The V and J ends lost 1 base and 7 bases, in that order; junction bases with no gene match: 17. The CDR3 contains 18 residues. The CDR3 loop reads CASSLALLAGVMFNTQYF. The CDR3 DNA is TGTGCCAGCAGCTTAGCGCTACTCGCGGGGGTCATGTTCAATACGCAGTATTTT.

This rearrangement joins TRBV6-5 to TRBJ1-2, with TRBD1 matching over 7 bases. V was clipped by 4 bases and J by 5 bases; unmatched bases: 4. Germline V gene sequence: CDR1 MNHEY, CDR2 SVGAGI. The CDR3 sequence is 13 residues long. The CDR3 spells CASSSPRGYGYTF. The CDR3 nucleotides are TGTGCCAGCAGTTCCCCCAGGGGGTATGGCTACACCTTC.

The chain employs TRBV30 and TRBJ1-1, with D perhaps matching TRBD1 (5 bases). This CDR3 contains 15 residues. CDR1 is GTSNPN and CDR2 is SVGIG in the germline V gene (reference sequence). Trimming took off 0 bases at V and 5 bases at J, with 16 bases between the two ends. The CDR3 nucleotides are TGTGCCTGGAGTGTAACAGGAGCAGATCGTACTGAAGCTTTCTTT. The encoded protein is CAWSVTGADRTEAFF.

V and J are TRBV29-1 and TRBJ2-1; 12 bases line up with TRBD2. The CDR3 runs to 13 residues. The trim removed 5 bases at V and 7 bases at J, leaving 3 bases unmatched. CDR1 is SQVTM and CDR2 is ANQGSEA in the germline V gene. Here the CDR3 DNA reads TGCAGCGTTCTAGCGGGGGGGTCAAATGAGCAGTTCTTC. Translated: CSVLAGGSNEQFF.

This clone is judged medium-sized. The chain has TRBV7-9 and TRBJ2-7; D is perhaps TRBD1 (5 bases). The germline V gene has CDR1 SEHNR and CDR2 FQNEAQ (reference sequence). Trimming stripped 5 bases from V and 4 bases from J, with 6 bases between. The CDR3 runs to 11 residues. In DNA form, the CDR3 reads TGTGCCAGCAGCCCAGGGTACGAGCAGTACTTC. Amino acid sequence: CASSPGYEQYF.

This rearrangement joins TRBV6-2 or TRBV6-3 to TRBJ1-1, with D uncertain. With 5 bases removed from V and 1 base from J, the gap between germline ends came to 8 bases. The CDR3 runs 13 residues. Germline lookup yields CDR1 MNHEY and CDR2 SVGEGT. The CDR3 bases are TGTGCCAGCAGTCACGGTGAGAACACTGAAGCTTTCTTT. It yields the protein CASSHGENTEAFF.

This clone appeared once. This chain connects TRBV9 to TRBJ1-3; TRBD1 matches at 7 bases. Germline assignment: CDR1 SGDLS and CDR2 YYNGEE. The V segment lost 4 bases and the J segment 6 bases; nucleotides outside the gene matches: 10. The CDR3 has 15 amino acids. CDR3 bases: TGTGCCAGCAGCACGGTGGATAGGGGGCTAAACACCATATATTTT. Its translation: CASSTVDRGLNTIYF.

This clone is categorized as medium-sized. The CDR3 DNA follows: TGTGCCAGCAGCCGATTAGGGGGGGCGTTCTACGAGCAGTACTTC. Protein: CASSRLGGAFYEQYF. V gene TRBV7-9 combines with J gene TRBJ2-7; D perhaps matches TRBD2 (7 bases). The CDR3 has 15 residues. Germline CDR1 is SEHNR and CDR2 is FQNEAQ (reference sequence). V was cut by 5 bases and J by 3 bases, with 17 bases left in between.

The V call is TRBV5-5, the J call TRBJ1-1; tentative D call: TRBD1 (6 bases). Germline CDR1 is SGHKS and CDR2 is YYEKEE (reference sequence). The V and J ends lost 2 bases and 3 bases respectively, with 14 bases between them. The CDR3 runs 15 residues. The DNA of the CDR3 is TGTGCCAGCAGCTTATCGGCAGGGGTCGACACTGAAGCTTTCTTT. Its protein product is CASSLSAGVDTEAFF.

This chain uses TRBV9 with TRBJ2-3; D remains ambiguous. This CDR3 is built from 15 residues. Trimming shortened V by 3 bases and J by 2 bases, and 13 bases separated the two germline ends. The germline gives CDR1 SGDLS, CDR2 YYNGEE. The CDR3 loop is CASSDGGIVTDTQYF. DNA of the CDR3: TGTGCCAGCAGCGACGGCGGCATAGTCACAGATACGCAGTATTTT.

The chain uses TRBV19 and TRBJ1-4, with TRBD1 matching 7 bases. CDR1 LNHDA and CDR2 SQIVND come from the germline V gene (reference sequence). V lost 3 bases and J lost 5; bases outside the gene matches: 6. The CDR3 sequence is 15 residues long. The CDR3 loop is CASSMGPGQNEKLFF. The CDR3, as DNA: TGTGCCAGTAGTATGGGCCCGGGACAGAATGAAAAACTGTTTTTT.

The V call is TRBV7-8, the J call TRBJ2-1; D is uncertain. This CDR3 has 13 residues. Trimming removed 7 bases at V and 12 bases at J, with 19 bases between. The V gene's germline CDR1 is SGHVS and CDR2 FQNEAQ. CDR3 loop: CASNQQTTIRQFF. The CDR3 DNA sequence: TGTGCCAGCAACCAACAAACTACTATTCGGCAGTTCTTC.

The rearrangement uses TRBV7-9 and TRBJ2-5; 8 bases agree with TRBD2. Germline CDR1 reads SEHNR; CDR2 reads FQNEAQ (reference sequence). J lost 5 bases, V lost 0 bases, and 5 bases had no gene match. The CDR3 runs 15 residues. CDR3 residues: CASSLAGTRVETQYF. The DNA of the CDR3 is TGTGCCAGCAGCTTAGCCGGGACTAGGGTGGAGACCCAGTACTTC.